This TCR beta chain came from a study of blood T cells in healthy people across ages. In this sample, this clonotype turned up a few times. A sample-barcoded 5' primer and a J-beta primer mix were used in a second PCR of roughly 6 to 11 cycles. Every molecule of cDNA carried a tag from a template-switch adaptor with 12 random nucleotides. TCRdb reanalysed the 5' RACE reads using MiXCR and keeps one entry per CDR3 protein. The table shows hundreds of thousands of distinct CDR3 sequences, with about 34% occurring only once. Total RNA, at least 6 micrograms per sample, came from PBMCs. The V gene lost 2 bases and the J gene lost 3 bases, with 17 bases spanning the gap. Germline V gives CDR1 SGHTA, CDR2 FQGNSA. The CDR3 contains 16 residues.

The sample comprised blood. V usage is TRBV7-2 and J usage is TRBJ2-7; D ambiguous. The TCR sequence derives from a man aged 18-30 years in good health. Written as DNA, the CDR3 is TGTGCCAGCAGCTTAAGTGGTGGTCCGAGGATCTACGAGCAGTACTTC. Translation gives CASSLSGGPRIYEQYF.